These T cell receptor beta chains were read from a single sample in a study of post-analysis software for immune sequencing data. TCRdb re-analysed the PCR reads in MiXCR, keeping a single row per CDR3 protein. The table includes about 820,000 distinct CDR3 sequences, about 53% detected once. Sequenced: blood. All receptors derive from a girl between 5 and 17 years old with multiple sclerosis. CDR3s include the opening cysteine and the closing phenylalanine or tryptophan. The D gene is left open where the match is weak. Where a row states a size, it is once, few, many or the class of an expanded clone; other rows omit it.

D gene | J gene | V gene | clone size | CDR3 protein | CDR3 DNA
TRBD2 | TRBJ2-1 | TRBV5-1 | few | CASSSGLAGSHIVYNEQFF | TGCGCCAGCAGCTCCGGACTAGCGGGGTCTCATATAGTCTACAATGAGCAGTTCTTC
NA | TRBJ2-1 | TRBV4-1 | few | CASSQREREWGEQFF | TGCGCCAGCAGCCAAAGGGAACGGGAGTGGGGTGAGCAGTTCTTC
NA | TRBJ2-1 | TRBV29-1 | few | CSVGPKLKANNEQFF | TGCAGCGTTGGACCGAAACTGAAAGCTAACAATGAGCAGTTCTTC
NA | TRBJ2-7 | TRBV15 | NA | CATSRDDFSVYEQYF | TGTGCCACCAGCAGAGATGACTTTTCGGTCTACGAGCAGTACTTC
NA | TRBJ2-7 | TRBV12-3/TRBV12-4 | NA | CASSLQSVLGEQYF | TGTGCCAGCAGCTTACAGTCAGTCCTAGGGGAGCAGTACTTC
TRBD2 | TRBJ2-1 | TRBV5-6 | NA | CASSLVAGGPPTYNEQFF | TGTGCCAGCAGCTTAGTAGCGGGGGGGCCCCCGACCTACAATGAGCAGTTCTTC
NA | TRBJ1-5 | TRBV20-1 | NA | CSARDQTRPSQPRHF | TGCAGTGCTAGAGATCAGACACGGCCAAGTCAGCCCCGGCATTTT
NA | TRBJ1-1 | TRBV4-1 | NA | CASSQEGAGAAEAFF | TGCGCCAGCAGCCAAGAGGGTGCAGGGGCAGCTGAAGCTTTCTTT
TRBD1 | TRBJ2-1 | TRBV5-1 | NA | CASSLETGLYEQFF | TGCGCCAGCAGCTTAGAGACAGGGTTGTATGAGCAGTTCTTC
TRBD1 | TRBJ1-6 | TRBV27 | NA | CASTFDRANSPLHF | TGTGCCAGCACCTTCGACAGGGCCAATTCACCCCTCCACTTT
NA | TRBJ1-1 | TRBV7-9 | few | CASSLFGEMNTEAFF | TGTGCCAGCAGCTTATTTGGGGAGATGAACACTGAAGCTTTCTTT
TRBD2 | TRBJ2-3 | TRBV3-1 | once | CASSQASGRADTQYF | TGTGCCAGCAGCCAAGCCAGCGGGAGGGCGGATACGCAGTATTTT
NA | TRBJ2-3 | TRBV7-3 | NA | CASSLTSATDTQYF | TGTGCCAGCAGCTTAACGTCGGCCACAGATACGCAGTATTTT
NA | TRBJ2-3 | TRBV5-1 | NA | CASSNRDTQYF | TGCGCCAGCAGCAACCGAGATACGCAGTATTTT
TRBD1 | TRBJ2-7 | TRBV20-1 | NA | CSASPFDRGRTYEQYF | TGCAGTGCCTCTCCATTCGACAGGGGGCGCACCTACGAGCAGTACTTC
NA | TRBJ2-5 | TRBV7-9 | NA | CASSRTTTQETQYF | TGTGCCAGCAGCCGGACAACCACCCAAGAGACCCAGTACTTC
TRBD2 | TRBJ2-6 | TRBV3-1 | NA | CASSQWTSGAGANVLTF | TGTGCCAGCAGCCAGTGGACTAGCGGCGCTGGGGCCAACGTCCTGACTTTC
NA | TRBJ2-7 | TRBV29-1 | few | CSVFIAVRYYEQYF | TGCAGCGTTTTTATAGCGGTCCGATACTACGAGCAGTACTTC
NA | TRBJ2-4 | TRBV11-2 | NA | CASSFVGLEQYF | TGTGCCAGCAGCTTCGTGGGATTAGAGCAGTACTTC
NA | TRBJ1-1 | TRBV5-1 | few | CASSTDRNSNTEAFF | TGCGCCAGCAGCACCGACAGAAATTCGAACACTGAAGCTTTCTTT
NA | TRBJ2-7 | TRBV20-1 | NA | CSASRLVGEQYF | TGCAGTGCTAGTCGACTGGTCGGGGAGCAGTACTTC
NA | TRBJ1-5 | TRBV12-3/TRBV12-4 | NA | CASSSREGQPQHF | TGTGCCAGCAGTTCCAGGGAAGGCCAGCCCCAGCATTTT
NA | TRBJ2-1 | TRBV5-6 | NA | CASSRGGAKYEQFF | TGTGCCAGCAGCCGTGGTGGGGCGAAATATGAGCAGTTCTTC
NA | TRBJ2-3 | TRBV12-3/TRBV12-4 | NA | CASSLGLLADTQYF | TGTGCCAGCAGTTTGGGCCTCTTGGCAGATACGCAGTATTTT
TRBD2 | TRBJ2-1 | TRBV6-5 | NA | CASSYSGLAGSRNEQFF | TGTGCCAGCAGTTACTCCGGACTAGCGGGGTCTCGGAATGAGCAGTTCTTC
NA | TRBJ1-2 | TRBV9 | once | CASSVGSASNYGYTF | TGTGCCAGCAGCGTAGGGTCAGCTTCTAACTATGGCTACACCTTC
TRBD2 | TRBJ2-1 | TRBV24-1 | NA | CATSDPRLAGNNEQFF | TGTGCCACCAGTGACCCCCGACTAGCGGGAAACAATGAGCAGTTCTTC
NA | TRBJ2-6 | TRBV12-3/TRBV12-4 | few | CASSPTASGANVLTF | TGTGCCAGCAGTCCGACAGCCTCTGGGGCCAACGTCCTGACTTTC
TRBD1 | TRBJ2-5 | TRBV11-3 | NA | CASSLDRESTQYF | TGTGCCAGCAGCTTGGACAGGGAATCTACCCAGTACTTC
NA | TRBJ2-1 | TRBV10-1 | NA | CASSESWLSEQFF | TGCGCCAGCAGTGAGTCGTGGCTATCTGAGCAGTTCTTC
NA | TRBJ2-7 | TRBV27 | NA | CASSSYGLPLGEQYF | TGTGCCAGCAGTTCCTATGGACTGCCATTGGGCGAGCAGTACTTC
NA | TRBJ2-3 | TRBV13 | once | CASSSGRVSDTQYF | TGTGCCAGCAGCTCGGGTAGGGTTTCAGATACGCAGTATTTT
NA | TRBJ1-4 | TRBV29-1 | NA | CSVLGGASTNEKLFF | TGCAGCGTCTTGGGAGGGGCCTCAACTAATGAAAAACTGTTTTTT
TRBD2 | TRBJ2-5 | TRBV7-2 | NA | CASSSSGVVGETQYF | TGTGCCAGCAGCTCGAGCGGGGTCGTAGGTGAGACCCAGTACTTC
NA | TRBJ2-3 | TRBV12-5 | NA | CASGLGESRATDTQYF | TGTGCTAGTGGTTTGGGGGAGTCTAGGGCCACAGATACCCAGTATTTT
NA | TRBJ1-1 | TRBV13 | NA | CASSPAGGRVEAFF | TGTGCCAGCAGCCCCGCCGGGGGGCGCGTTGAAGCTTTCTTT
NA | TRBJ2-1 | TRBV12-3/TRBV12-4 | few | CASSLAAGLDEQFF | TGTGCCAGCAGTTTGGCCGCGGGGCTCGATGAGCAGTTCTTC
TRBD1 | TRBJ2-1 | TRBV11-2 | NA | CASSPRTGDHNGQFF | TGTGCCAGCAGCCCTCGGACAGGGGACCACAATGGGCAGTTCTTC
NA | TRBJ2-4 | TRBV6-1 | NA | CASSVQTVAKNIQYF | TGTGCCAGCAGTGTCCAGACAGTAGCCAAAAACATTCAGTACTTC
NA | TRBJ2-7 | TRBV3-1 | few | CASSQDNRMPYEQYF | TGTGCCAGCAGCCAAGACAACAGGATGCCCTACGAGCAGTACTTC
NA | TRBJ2-7 | TRBV21-1 | NA | CARSKVDRFYYEQYF | TGTGCCCGCAGCAAAGTAGACAGGTTCTACTACGAGCAGTACTTC